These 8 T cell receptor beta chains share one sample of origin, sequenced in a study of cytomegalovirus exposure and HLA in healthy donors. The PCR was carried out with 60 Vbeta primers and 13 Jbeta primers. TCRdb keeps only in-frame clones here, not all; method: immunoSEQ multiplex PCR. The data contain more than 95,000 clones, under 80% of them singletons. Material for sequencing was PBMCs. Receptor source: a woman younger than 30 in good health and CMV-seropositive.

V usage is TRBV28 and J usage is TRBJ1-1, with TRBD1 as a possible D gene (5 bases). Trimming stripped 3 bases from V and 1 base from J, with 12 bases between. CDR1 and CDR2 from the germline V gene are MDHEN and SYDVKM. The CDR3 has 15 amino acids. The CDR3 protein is CASSFGGAANTEAFF. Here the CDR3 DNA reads TGTGCCAGCAGTTTCGGGGGAGCGGCGAACACTGAAGCTTTCTTT.

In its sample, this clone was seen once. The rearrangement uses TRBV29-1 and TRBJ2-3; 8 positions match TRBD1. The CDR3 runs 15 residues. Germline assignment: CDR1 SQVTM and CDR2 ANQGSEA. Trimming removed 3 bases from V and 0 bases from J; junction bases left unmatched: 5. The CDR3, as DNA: TGCAGCGTTGAGGGGTGGACAGGGAGCACAGATACGCAGTATTTT. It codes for CSVEGWTGSTDTQYF.

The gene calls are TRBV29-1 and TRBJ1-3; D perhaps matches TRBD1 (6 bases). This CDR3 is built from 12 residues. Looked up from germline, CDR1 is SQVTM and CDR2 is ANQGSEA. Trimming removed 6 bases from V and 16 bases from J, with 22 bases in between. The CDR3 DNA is TGCAGCGTCGCCGCTTCACAGGGAAAATGTTATTTT. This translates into CSVAASQGKCYF.

CDR3 sequence reads: CASHGMNTEAFF. The CDR3 DNA sequence: TGTGCCAGTCACGGGATGAACACTGAAGCTTTCTTT. V and J are TRBV19 and TRBJ1-1; no reliable D call. Trimming removed 8 bases at V and 0 bases at J, with 7 bases between. Germline CDR1 reads LNHDA; CDR2 reads SQIVND (reference sequence). The CDR3 sequence is 12 residues long.

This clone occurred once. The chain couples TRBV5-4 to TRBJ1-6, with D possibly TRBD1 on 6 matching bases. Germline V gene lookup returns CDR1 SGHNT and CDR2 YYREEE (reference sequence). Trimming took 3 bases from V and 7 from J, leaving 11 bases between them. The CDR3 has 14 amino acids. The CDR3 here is CASSSEQGNSPLHF. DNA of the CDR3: TGTGCCAGCAGCTCCGAACAGGGAAATTCACCCCTCCACTTT.

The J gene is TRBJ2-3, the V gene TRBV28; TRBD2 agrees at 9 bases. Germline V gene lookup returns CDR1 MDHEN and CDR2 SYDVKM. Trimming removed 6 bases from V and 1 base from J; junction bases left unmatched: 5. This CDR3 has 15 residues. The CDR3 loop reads CASSLAGDRTDTQYF. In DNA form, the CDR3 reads TGTGCCAGCAGCTTAGCGGGGGATCGCACAGATACGCAGTATTTT. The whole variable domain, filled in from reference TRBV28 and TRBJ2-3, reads DVKVTQSSRYLVKRTGEKVFLECVQDMDHENMFWYRQDPGLGLRLIYFSYDVKMKEKGDIPEGYSVSREKKERFSLILESASTNQTSMYLCASSLAGDRTDTQYFGPGTRLTVL.

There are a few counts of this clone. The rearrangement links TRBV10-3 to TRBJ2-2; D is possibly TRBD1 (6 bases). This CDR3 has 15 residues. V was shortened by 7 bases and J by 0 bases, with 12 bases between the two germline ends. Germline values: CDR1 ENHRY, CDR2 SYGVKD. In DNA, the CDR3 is TGTGCCATCAAGGACAGACCAGCGAACACCGGGGAGCTGTTTTTT. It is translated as CAIKDRPANTGELFF.

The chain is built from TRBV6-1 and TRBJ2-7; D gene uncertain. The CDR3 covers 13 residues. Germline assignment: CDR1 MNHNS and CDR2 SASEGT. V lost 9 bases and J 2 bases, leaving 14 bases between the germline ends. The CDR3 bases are TGTGCCAGTTTAAACTACGCCGCCTACGAGCAGTACTTC. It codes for CASLNYAAYEQYF.